The 2 T cell receptor beta chains below were found in one sample sequenced in a study of metastatic and nonmetastatic thyroid tumors. TCRdb reprocessed the PCR reads via MiXCR. Of about 20,000 clones detected, roughly 15% appear once; the ten largest clones hold 8.5% to 12%. Thyroid surgery took place with no prior treatment in any patient. The sequenced sample was tumor tissue. These TCRs come from a female donor with papillary thyroid cancer or a benign thyroid nodule (not recorded which). Some clones in this sample may be carry-over from other donors' samples.

This clone was counted at least ten times. The germline gene is not matched at one end of the junction; a read error may be the cause. This chain connects TRBV11-2 to TRBJ1-1; D uncertain. CDR3 length: 12 amino acids. Germline V gene data show CDR1 as SGHAT and CDR2 as FQNNGV. CDR3 in amino acids: CASSLAWDETFF. Here the CDR3 DNA reads TGTGCCAGCAGCTTAGCTTGGGATGAAACTTTCTTT. Variable domain in full (rest from reference TRBV11-2 and TRBJ1-1): EAGVAQSPRYKIIEKRQSVAFWCNPISGHATLYWYQQILGQGPKLLIQFQNNGVVDDSQLPKDRFSAERLKGVDSTLKIQPAKLEDSAVYLCASSLAWDETFFGQGTRLTVV.

This clone occurred many times. V gene TRBV9 combines with J gene TRBJ2-7, with D perhaps given as TRBD1 or TRBD2 (5 bases each). V shed 2 bases and J shed 3 bases, with 15 bases lying between them. This CDR3 comprises 15 residues. Looked up from germline, CDR1 is SGDLS and CDR2 is YYNGEE. The CDR3 DNA reads as TGTGCCAGCAGCGTTCTTGAGGGGCTTAACTACGAGCAGTACTTC. This translates into CASSVLEGLNYEQYF. Variable domain in full (rest from reference TRBV9 and TRBJ2-7): DSGVTQTPKHLITATGQRVTLRCSPRSGDLSVYWYQQSLDQGLQFLIQYYNGEERAKGNILERFSAQQFPDLHSELNLSSLELGDSALYFCASSVLEGLNYEQYFGPGTRLTVT.